Below, 2 T cell receptor beta chains from the same sample are listed, as sequenced in a study of T cell repertoires in ileal Crohn's disease. Time point described: neoterminal ileum biopsy at postoperative endoscopy, about 6 months after surgery. Sequencing used immunoSEQ multiplex PCR; TCRdb keeps in-frame clones, though not all of them. Altogether about 12,000 clones are present, 80% to 85% being singletons, with the ten largest covering roughly 11%. The material sequenced was ileal tissue. The receptors come from an adult with Crohn's disease.

This chain links TRBV28 with TRBJ2-1; D gene unclear. Germline V gives CDR1 MDHEN, CDR2 SYDVKM. The ends were cut back, 3 bases at V and 12 bases at J, with 12 bases in the middle. The CDR3 spans 12 residues. The CDR3 is CASSLVVGWQFF. The CDR3 coding sequence is TGTGCCAGCAGTTTGGTCGTCGGGTGGCAGTTCTTC.

The V gene is TRBV2, the J gene TRBJ2-1; TRBD2 is a possible D gene (6 bases). The CDR3 consists of 12 residues. V was clipped by 6 bases and J by 7 bases, with 10 bases between them. Germline V gene sequence: CDR1 SNHLY, CDR2 FYNNEI. The CDR3 sequence is CASRGRGNEQFF. The CDR3 nucleotides are TGTGCCAGCAGAGGTCGGGGGAATGAGCAGTTCTTC.